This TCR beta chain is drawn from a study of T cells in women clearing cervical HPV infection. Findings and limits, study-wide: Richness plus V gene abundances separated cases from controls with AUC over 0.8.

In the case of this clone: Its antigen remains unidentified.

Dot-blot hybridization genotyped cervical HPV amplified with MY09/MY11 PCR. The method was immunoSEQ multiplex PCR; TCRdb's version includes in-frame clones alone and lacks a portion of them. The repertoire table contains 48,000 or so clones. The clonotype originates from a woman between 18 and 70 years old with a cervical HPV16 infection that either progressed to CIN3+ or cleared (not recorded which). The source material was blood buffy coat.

CDR3 residues: CASSLERASGIYEQYF. The covered CDR3 bases are TGCGCCAGCAGCTTGGAGCGCGCTAGCGGGATCTACGAG. J is TRBJ2-7 and V is TRBV5-1, with 9 bases fitting TRBD2. The read ends 3 residues early relative to the CDR3; the germline J gene fills the gap. The junction had 7 bases not matched to a gene; V was cut back by 0 bases and J by 3 bases. Per the germline V gene, CDR1 is SGHRS and CDR2 is YFSETQ. CDR3 length: 16 amino acids.